Each of the 4 T cell receptor beta chains below was sequenced from the same sample in a study of blood T cell repertoires in COVID-19. Measured with immunoSEQ multiplex PCR; TCRdb has only the in-frame clones, and not every one. The data show almost 70,000 clones, roughly 80% seen once. Sequencing was done on a sample of peripheral blood. These receptors all come from a man in his sixties with acute or convalescent COVID-19.

The rearrangement links TRBV28 to TRBJ1-2; TRBD1 might be the D (6 bases). The ends were cut back, 5 bases at V and 7 bases at J, with 20 bases in the middle. This CDR3 comprises 15 residues. CDR1 is MDHEN and CDR2 is SYDVKM in the germline V gene. The CDR3 DNA follows: TGTGCCAGCAGTCTCCAACAGGGTGGGGTCTCTGGCTACACCTTC. Amino acid sequence: CASSLQQGGVSGYTF.

This clone was picked up one time. This chain connects TRBV11-2 to TRBJ1-1; TRBD1 matches 8 bases. Per the germline V gene, CDR1 is SGHAT and CDR2 is FQNNGV. The CDR3 runs 12 residues. Unmatched junction bases numbered 1, after V lost 8 bases and J lost 2 bases. This CDR3 is CASGQGNTEAFF. For the CDR3, the DNA is TGTGCCAGCGGACAGGGTAACACTGAAGCTTTCTTT.

V and J are TRBV5-1 and TRBJ2-2, with D perhaps TRBD1 (5 bases). Trimming pared 2 bases from V and 1 base from J, leaving 9 bases between. CDR1 and CDR2 from the germline V gene are SGHRS and YFSETQ. This CDR3 region has 15 residues. This CDR3 is CASSFGGQNTGELFF. The DNA of the CDR3 is TGCGCCAGCAGCTTCGGTGGACAGAACACCGGGGAGCTGTTTTTT.

This clone has only one observation. This chain's CDR3 is CASSPDYTGVFGYTF. The CDR3 DNA is TGCGCCAGCAGCCCGGATTATACAGGGGTGTTCGGCTACACCTTC. The chain uses TRBV5-1 and TRBJ1-2, with 7 bases aligning to TRBD1. Per germline, CDR1 SGHRS and CDR2 YFSETQ. This CDR3 has 15 amino acids. After removal of 4 bases from V and 8 bases from J, the junction contained 14 bases not matched to a gene.